This TCR beta chain was captured in a study of T cell clones after liver transplantation (dated by TCRdb to between 2018 and 2020). General notes on the study: The samples were obtained from ITN030ST, a randomized trial that attempted immunosuppression withdrawal within 2 years after liver transplantation. Donor-reactive T cell clones were identified by TCRbeta sequencing after a pre-transplant mixed lymphocyte reaction and then tracked in post-transplant blood. As an antigen-independent comparator for donor-reactive sequences, third party-reactive TCRbeta sequences were also identified from pre-transplant MLRs. Of the eight recipients, a few were HCV-positive, while the remaining recipients had been transplanted for non-autoimmune, non-viral indications. Until randomization at 12-24 months post-transplant, subjects were given standard immunosuppression, with no induction therapy. To count as tolerant, a recipient had to stay completely off immunosuppression for at least one year without liver enzymes climbing beyond twice the upper limit of normal. Blood samples were collected pre-transplant, pre-randomization before withdrawal, and post-randomization after either full withdrawal or failed withdrawal. Of the 8 liver transplant recipients making up the studied cohort, 3 were classified as tolerant and 5 as non-tolerant. Summary of the overall study and its limitations: Because of small, heterogeneous patient numbers and non-standardized post-transplant time points, the conclusions were only preliminary. In 5 of 8 subjects, regardless of tolerance or HCV status, circulating donor-reactive CD4 TCRbeta sequences dropped significantly post-transplant. Once repertoire turnover was taken into account, donor-reactive detection showed a significant reduction for CD4 in 7 of 8 subjects and for CD8 in 8 of 8. Since no allograft tissue specimens were available, donor-reactive T cells may have migrated into the graft instead of being deleted. In two subjects, low numbers of available donor cells limited the measurable donor-reactive repertoire. The decline in donor-reactive sequences exceeded the decline in third party-reactive sequences, suggesting partial antigen-specific deletion that was unrelated to withdrawal success.

For this clone: Its target antigen remains unknown. Base qualities are not recorded, but no much larger clone differs from it by a single base.

The junction carries 12 bases between V and J, which are trimmed by 4 bases and 2 bases respectively. The CDR3 spans 15 residues, from the cysteine through the phenylalanine. The retained sequence is limited to the CDR3, 45 bases, with the frame set at the first base. Looking up the germline V gene yields CDR1 SQVTM and CDR2 ANQGSEA. The time point tag for this specimen amounts to: pre-transplant. Thawed unstimulated PBMCs were stained for CD3, CD4 and CD8 and FACS-sorted into CD3+CD4+ and CD3+CD8+ populations. Randomization to immunosuppression withdrawal applied to every one of the 8 studied subjects. Genomic DNA was isolated with the Qiagen DNeasy Blood and Tissue Kit. High-throughput TCRbeta CDR3 sequencing of frozen genomic DNA was performed by immunoSEQ, with PCR amplification, mapping, bias correction and internal controls included. The source study handled its data this way. Only productive rearrangements were retained, with each unique TCRbeta sequence defined by its CDR3 nucleotide sequence together with its V and J gene. A sequence counted as donor-reactive only if the sequence showed at least 5-fold expansion in CFSE-low cells compared with unstimulated pre-transplant cells and had a frequency of at least 0.01%. Minimum frequency thresholds were set for each subject based on the unstimulated sample with the lowest template count, ensuring at least 90% detection power. Jensen-Shannon divergence between the top 1000 TCRbeta sequences post- versus pre-transplant served as the measure of repertoire turnover. Changes in detection of donor-reactive sequences were assessed with two-sided Fisher's exact tests. This immuneACCESS table, as held by TCRdb, lists in-frame sequences with V and J called but not all clones. Of the missing ones, under half trace to an unresolved V gene in checked studies; the others have no known cause. V and J calls and clone size come straight from that table; D and trimming were deduced from the DNA. This sample comprises 20,000 to 30,000 clones, 55% to 75% of them detected only once. Jointly, the top ten make up less than 3% of the sample.

The receptor was derived from a human donor who received a liver transplant. Rearrangement joined TRBV29-1 to TRBJ2-6, with the D gene not clear enough to name. The source was CD4+ T cells from blood, collected before liver transplant. At the DNA level, the sequence is TGCAGCGTTGGGTTCGGATCGACTGGGGCCAACGTCCTGACTTTC. The resulting protein is CSVGFGSTGANVLTF.